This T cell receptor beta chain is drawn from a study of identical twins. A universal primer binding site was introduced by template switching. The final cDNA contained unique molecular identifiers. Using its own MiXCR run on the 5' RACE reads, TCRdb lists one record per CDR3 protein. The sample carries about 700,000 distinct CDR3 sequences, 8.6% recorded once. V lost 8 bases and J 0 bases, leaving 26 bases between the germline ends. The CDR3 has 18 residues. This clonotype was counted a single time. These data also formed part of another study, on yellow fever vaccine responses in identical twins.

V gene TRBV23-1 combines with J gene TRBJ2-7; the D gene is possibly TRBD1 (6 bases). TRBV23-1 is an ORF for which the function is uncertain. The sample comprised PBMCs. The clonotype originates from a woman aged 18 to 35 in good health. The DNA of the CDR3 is TGCGCCAGCGGAACCCGGGACACAAAACCCACGAGCTCCTACGAGCAGTACTTC. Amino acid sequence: CASGTRDTKPTSSYEQYF.